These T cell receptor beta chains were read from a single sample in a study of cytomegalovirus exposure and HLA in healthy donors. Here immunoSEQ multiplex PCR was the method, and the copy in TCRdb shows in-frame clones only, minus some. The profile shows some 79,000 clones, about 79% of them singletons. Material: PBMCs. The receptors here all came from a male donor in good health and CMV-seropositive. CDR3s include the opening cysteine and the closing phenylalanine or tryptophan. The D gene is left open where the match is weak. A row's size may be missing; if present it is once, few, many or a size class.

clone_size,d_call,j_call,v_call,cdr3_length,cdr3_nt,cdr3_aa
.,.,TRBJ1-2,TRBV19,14,TGTGCCAGTAGTTTAGGGGGGCTCAACTATGGCTACACCTTC,CASSLGGLNYGYTF
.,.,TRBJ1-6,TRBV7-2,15,TGTGCCAGCAGCTCAGACACGTTTTATAATTCACCCCTCCACTTT,CASSSDTFYNSPLHF
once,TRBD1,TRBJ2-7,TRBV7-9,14,TGTGCCAGCAGTTCCACAGGGGGCGTCTACGAGCAGTACTTC,CASSSTGGVYEQYF
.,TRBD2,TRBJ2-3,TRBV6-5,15,TGTGCCAGCAGGACTAGCGGGATGAACACAGATACGCAGTATTTT,CASRTSGMNTDTQYF
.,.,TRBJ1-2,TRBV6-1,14,TGTGCCAGCAGACCCCGGTGGGGCGGTATCGGCTACACCTTC,CASRPRWGGIGYTF
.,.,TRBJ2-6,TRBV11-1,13,TGTGCCAGCGGACAGTCTGGGGCCAACGTCCTGACTTTC,CASGQSGANVLTF
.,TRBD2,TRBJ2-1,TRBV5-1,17,TGCGCCAGCAGCTGGGACGCCCATCGGGGGACCGGGGGGGAGCAGTTCTTC,CASSWDAHRGTGGEQFF
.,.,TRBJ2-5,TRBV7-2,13,TGTGCCAGCAGCTTTAGCGGAGGAGAGACCCAGTACTTC,CASSFSGGETQYF
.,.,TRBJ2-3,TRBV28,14,TGTGCCAGCTGTTCTGCGGTATTGGTAGATACGCAGTATTTT,CASCSAVLVDTQYF
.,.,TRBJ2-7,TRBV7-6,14,TGTGCCAGCAGCTTACCAGGGTTGGGATTCGAGCAGTACTTC,CASSLPGLGFEQYF
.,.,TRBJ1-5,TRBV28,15,TGTGCCAGCAGTTTGGGGGGAAATAGCAATCAGCCCCAGCATTTT,CASSLGGNSNQPQHF
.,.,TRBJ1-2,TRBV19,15,TGTGCCAGTAGTATAAGGACACCGTATGACTATGGCTACACCTTC,CASSIRTPYDYGYTF
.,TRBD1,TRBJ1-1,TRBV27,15,TGTGCCAGCAGTATATCCGGGACAGGGTTCACTGAAGCTTTCTTT,CASSISGTGFTEAFF
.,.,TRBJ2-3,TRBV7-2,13,TGTGCCAGCAGCTCCCCCCGGGGGGATACGCAGTATTTT,CASSSPRGDTQYF
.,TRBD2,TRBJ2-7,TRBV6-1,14,TGTGCCAGCAGTGGACCCGGGACTAGGGGCGAGCAGTACTTC,CASSGPGTRGEQYF
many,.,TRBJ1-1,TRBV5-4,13,TGTGCCAGCAGCTTGGGGGGCCGAACTGAAGCTTTCTTT,CASSLGGRTEAFF
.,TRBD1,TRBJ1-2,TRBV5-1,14,TGCGCCAGCAGCGGGACAGTTGTTGACTATGGCTACACCTTC,CASSGTVVDYGYTF
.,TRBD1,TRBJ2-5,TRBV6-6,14,TGTGCCAGCAGTTCTACAGGGGGACAAGAGACCCAGTACTTC,CASSSTGGQETQYF
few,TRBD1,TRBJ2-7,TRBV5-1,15,TGCGCCAGCAGGGGGGACAGGCGGTCTCTGGGGGAGCAGTACTTC,CASRGDRRSLGEQYF
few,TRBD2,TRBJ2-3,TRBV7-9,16,TGTGCCAGCAGCCTCAGACTAGCGGGAAGCACAGATACGCAGTATTTT,CASSLRLAGSTDTQYF
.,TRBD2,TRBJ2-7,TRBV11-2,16,TGTGCCAGCAGCCACCGACTAGCGGGAGGGCCTGACGAGCAGTACTTC,CASSHRLAGGPDEQYF
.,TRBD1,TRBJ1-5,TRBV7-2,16,TGTGCCAGCAGCTTAGTGACAGGGGGTAGCAATCAGCCCCAGCATTTT,CASSLVTGGSNQPQHF
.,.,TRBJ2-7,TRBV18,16,TGTGCCAGCTCGAAGGGGTCGAACAGTCCCTCCTACGAGCAGTACTTC,CASSKGSNSPSYEQYF
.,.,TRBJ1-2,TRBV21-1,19,TGTGCCAGCAGCAAACCCCAAACCCCGACAGGATCGGGTAACTATGGCTACACCTTC,CASSKPQTPTGSGNYGYTF
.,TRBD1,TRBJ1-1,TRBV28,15,TGTGCCAGCAATCAGGGGGACAGGTTGAACACTGAAGCTTTCTTT,CASNQGDRLNTEAFF
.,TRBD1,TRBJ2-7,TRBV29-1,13,TGCAGCGTCCCCCGGGACAGCTCATACGAGCAGTACTTC,CSVPRDSSYEQYF
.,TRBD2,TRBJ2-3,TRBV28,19,TGTGCCAGCAGTTTTCTTCTCGAGGCTAGCGGGAGGATAACAGATACGCAGTATTTT,CASSFLLEASGRITDTQYF
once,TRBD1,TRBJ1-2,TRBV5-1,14,TGCGCCAGCAGCTTGGGACAGGGAGGACATGGCTACACCTTC,CASSLGQGGHGYTF
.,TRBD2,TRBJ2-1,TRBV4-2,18,TGTGCCAGCAGCCAAGATCTCGGGGCGGGGGGTCTCTACAATGAGCAGTTCTTC,CASSQDLGAGGLYNEQFF